Each of the 28 T cell receptor beta chains below was sequenced from the same sample in a study of post-analysis software for immune sequencing data. Whole-study results and caveats: Controls had lower frequencies than patients of about 5 TRBV segments, which included TRBV5-6, TRBV5-1 and TRBV20-1.

Their antigens remain unidentified. Each TCR beta cDNA library carried unique molecular identifiers. MiXCR, applied by TCRdb to the PCR reads, yields one record per CDR3 protein. The sample includes about 460,000 distinct CDR3 sequences, roughly 45% of them seen just once. The specimen was blood. All receptors come from a girl aged 5 to 17 with multiple sclerosis.

The rearrangement links TRBV29-1 to TRBJ2-1, with D perhaps TRBD2 (6 bases). Trimming cost V 7 bases and J 0 bases, with 13 bases left between them. The CDR3 spans 14 residues. The germline V gene has CDR1 SQVTM and CDR2 ANQGSEA. As DNA, the CDR3 is TGCAGCGGAACGAGGGACTTCTCCTACAATGAGCAGTTCTTC. Amino acid sequence: CSGTRDFSYNEQFF.

This clonotype turned up a few times. This chain links TRBV12-3 or TRBV12-4 with TRBJ2-3, with D possibly TRBD1 on 5 matching bases. CDR3 length equals 12 residues. V was clipped by 6 bases and J by 14 bases, with 18 bases between them. The CDR3 here is CASRKTVLAAYF. DNA for the CDR3: TGTGCCAGCAGAAAGACAGTTTTGGCCGCGTATTTT.

This clonotype showed up just a few times. The J gene is TRBJ1-5, the V gene TRBV3-1, with 7 bases that match TRBD1. Germline loops: CDR1 LGHDT, CDR2 YNNKEL (reference sequence). Germline trimming cut 5 bases from V and 0 bases from J; bases unmatched to any gene: 7. The CDR3 is 16 residues long. The CDR3 nucleotides read TGTGCCAGCAGCGCGGGACAGCCTTATAGCAATCAGCCCCAGCATTTT. Translation gives CASSAGQPYSNQPQHF.

This clonotype showed up just a few times. This rearrangement joins TRBV7-6 to TRBJ2-7, with 9 bases that match TRBD1. The germline V gene encodes CDR1 SGHVS and CDR2 FNYEAQ. Losses at the gene ends were 1 base for V and 4 bases for J; bases not matched to a gene: 5. The CDR3 runs 15 residues. In nucleotides, the CDR3 is TGTGCCAGCAGCTTAGATGGACAGGGGAAGTACGAGCAGTACTTC. As protein: CASSLDGQGKYEQYF.

This chain links TRBV4-1 with TRBJ1-1; D remains unclear. The CDR3 runs to 17 residues. Trimming removed 0 bases from V and 4 bases from J, with 18 bases in between. Looked up from germline, CDR1 is MGHRA and CDR2 is YSYEKL. CDR3 nucleotides: TGCGCCAGCAGCCAAGAGGAGGGCGGAGGAGACGCCACTGAAGCTTTCTTT. Translation gives CASSQEEGGGDATEAFF.

This clonotype was counted a few times. The chain couples TRBV24-1 to TRBJ2-1, with 8 bases lining up with TRBD1. The V gene's germline CDR1 is KGHDR and CDR2 SFDVKD. There are 16 residues in the CDR3. Losses at the gene ends were 4 bases for V and 6 bases for J; bases not matched to a gene: 10. The CDR3 here is CATSDPPDRVANEQFF. CDR3 DNA sequence: TGTGCCACCAGTGACCCGCCGGACAGGGTGGCCAATGAGCAGTTCTTC.

The chain joins TRBV28 to TRBJ2-3; 10 bases fit TRBD1. Germline V gene data show CDR1 as MDHEN and CDR2 as SYDVKM. V dropped 3 bases and J dropped 2; count of bases not matched to a gene: 8. The CDR3 contains 17 residues. The CDR3 reads CASSFRQGAGVTDTQYF. Here the CDR3 DNA reads TGTGCCAGCAGTTTCCGACAGGGGGCGGGGGTCACAGATACGCAGTATTTT.

The rearrangement uses TRBV15 and TRBJ2-7; D not certain. V was shortened by 0 bases and J by 6 bases, with 6 bases between the two germline ends. This CDR3 comprises 12 residues. Germline CDR1 LNHNV, CDR2 YYDKDF (reference sequence). CDR3 sequence reads: CATSRDQIEQYF. The CDR3 nucleotides are TGTGCCACCAGCAGAGATCAGATCGAGCAGTACTTC.

The V gene is TRBV11-2, the J gene TRBJ1-1; D is unclear. V lost 0 bases to trimming and J lost 5 bases, with 16 bases between them. Per the germline V gene, CDR1 is SGHAT and CDR2 is FQNNGV. This CDR3 is 16 amino acids long. This CDR3 reads CASSLDGWVGKTEAFF. In DNA form, the CDR3 reads TGTGCCAGCAGCTTAGATGGGTGGGTTGGTAAAACTGAAGCTTTCTTT.

V gene TRBV9 combines with J gene TRBJ2-4; 7 nucleotides agree with TRBD2. The CDR3 is 16 residues long. The trim removed 0 bases at V and 1 base at J, leaving 4 bases unmatched. From germline, CDR1 is SGDLS and CDR2 YYNGEE. The CDR3 DNA reads TGTGCCAGCAGCGTAGACCGGCGGGAGGCCAAAAACATTCAGTACTTC. This translates into CASSVDRREAKNIQYF. The full variable domain, its missing parts supplied by reference TRBV9 and TRBJ2-4, is DSGVTQTPKHLITATGQRVTLRCSPRSGDLSVYWYQQSLDQGLQFLIQYYNGEERAKGNILERFSAQQFPDLHSELNLSSLELGDSALYFCASSVDRREAKNIQYFGAGTRLSVL.

This sequence joins TRBV7-9 and TRBJ1-1, with D possibly matching TRBD1 (6 bases). Germline CDR1 and CDR2: SEHNR and FQNEAQ (reference sequence). The CDR3 is 13 residues long. Trimming took off 4 bases at V and 5 bases at J, with 11 bases between the two ends. The CDR3 DNA reads as TGTGCCAGCAGCTCTCGTCAGGGGACTGAAGCTTTCTTT. This codes for CASSSRQGTEAFF. The full variable domain, with the rest looked up from reference TRBV7-9 and TRBJ1-1, is DTGVSQNPRHKITKRGQNVTFRCDPISEHNRLYWYRQTLGQGPEFLTYFQNEAQLEKSRLLSDRFSAERPKGSFSTLEIQRTEQGDSAMYLCASSSRQGTEAFFGQGTRLTVV.

The chain carries TRBV27 and TRBJ2-5; 7 bases are shared with TRBD2. Germline CDR1 MNHEY, CDR2 SMNVEV (reference sequence). J gave up 3 bases and V 3 bases, and 7 bases lay outside the gene matches. The CDR3 is 15 amino acids. The CDR3 reads CASSFLAEYEETQYF. CDR3 DNA sequence: TGTGCCAGCAGTTTCCTAGCGGAGTACGAAGAGACCCAGTACTTC.

CDR3: CASSYSGEEETQYF. The CDR3 DNA reads as TGTGCCAGCAGTTACTCGGGTGAGGAAGAGACCCAGTACTTC. This rearrangement joins TRBV6-5 to TRBJ2-7; no reliable D call. The J call is in doubt because the DNA end fits TRBJ2-5 better. Germline lookup yields CDR1 MNHEY and CDR2 SVGAGI. CDR3 size: 14 residues.

The chain combines TRBV28 with TRBJ2-3, with unresolved D. The CDR3 length is 13 residues. Trimming removed 2 bases from V and 10 bases from J, with 13 bases in between. The germline gives CDR1 MDHEN, CDR2 SYDVKM. Here the CDR3 reads CASSLPSHPAQYF. Written as DNA, the CDR3 is TGTGCCAGCAGTTTACCCAGCCACCCCGCGCAGTATTTT.

The chain is built from TRBV5-5 and TRBJ1-4; D is unclear. Germline V gene lookup returns CDR1 SGHKS and CDR2 YYEKEE (reference sequence). The V end was cut by 0 bases, the J end by 6 bases, with 12 bases between. The CDR3 extends over 15 amino acids. CDR3 region: CASSLVASGDEKLFF. The CDR3 DNA is TGTGCCAGCAGCTTGGTAGCGTCCGGGGATGAAAAACTGTTTTTT.

The rearrangement joins TRBV20-1 to TRBJ1-2; D not resolved. Looked up from germline, CDR1 is DFQATT and CDR2 is SNEGSKA (reference sequence). The length of the CDR3 is 12 residues. V lost 6 bases, J lost 4 bases, and 12 bases lay in between. CDR3 loop: CSATGRTYGYTF. In DNA, the CDR3 is TGCAGTGCCACCGGACGGACCTATGGCTACACCTTC.

This clonotype came up a few times. In DNA form, the CDR3 reads TGTGCCAGCAGCCAGAGGGGCGCACAGGGGGTCAATGGCTACACCTTC. Translation: CASSQRGAQGVNGYTF. This chain connects TRBV3-1 to TRBJ1-2; 8 nucleotides align to TRBD1. This CDR3 is 16 amino acids long. From germline, CDR1 is LGHDT and CDR2 YNNKEL (reference sequence). V trimming: 3 bases; J trimming: 6 bases; junction bases outside the gene matches: 12.

The chain couples TRBV15 to TRBJ2-1; D not certain. V shed 0 bases and J shed 7 bases, with 7 bases lying between them. This CDR3 has 13 amino acids. Germline CDR1 is LNHNV and CDR2 is YYDKDF (reference sequence). The CDR3 loop reads CATSRDLRNEQFF. In nucleotides, the CDR3 is TGTGCCACCAGCAGAGATCTGCGGAATGAGCAGTTCTTC.

The chain recombines TRBV29-1 with TRBJ2-5; no clear D gene. The CDR3 length is 17 residues. CDR1 is SQVTM, CDR2 ANQGSEA, per germline. The V end was cut by 1 base, the J end by 4 bases, with 22 bases between. The chain's CDR3 is CSVEGGRLPGLGETQYF. CDR3 nucleotides: TGCAGCGTTGAAGGAGGTCGGCTTCCCGGGCTGGGAGAGACCCAGTACTTC.

This clonotype was recorded a few times. J is TRBJ2-4 and V is TRBV12-3 or TRBV12-4; TRBD1 matches 10 bases. The CDR3 length is 14 residues. Trimming cost V 6 bases and J 5 bases; bases outside gene matches: 4. The CDR3 protein is CASRTGTGENIQYF. CDR3 bases: TGTGCCAGCAGAACCGGGACAGGGGAAAACATTCAGTACTTC.

This clonotype was found a few times. This chain joins TRBV6-1 and TRBJ2-1; 9 bases align to TRBD2. The CDR3 loop spans 17 amino acids. Germline-derived CDR1 and CDR2 are MNHNS and SASEGT. V shed 7 bases, J shed 4 bases, and the junction held 14 bases outside the gene matches. The CDR3: CASNLRRVAGEYNEQFF. The CDR3 DNA is TGTGCCAGCAACCTACGGAGGGTAGCGGGAGAATACAATGAGCAGTTCTTC.

The chain carries TRBV29-1 and TRBJ1-2; D is undetermined. Trimming left V 0 bases short and J 4 bases short, with 9 bases between. Germline V gene sequence: CDR1 SQVTM, CDR2 ANQGSEA. CDR3 size: 13 residues. The CDR3 loop reads CSVEEVGRYGYTF. In DNA, the CDR3 is TGCAGCGTTGAAGAAGTGGGCCGCTATGGCTACACCTTC.

This clonotype was recorded a few times. The V gene is TRBV7-9, the J gene TRBJ2-3, with 7 positions matching TRBD2. The trim removed 6 bases at V and 2 bases at J, leaving 14 bases unmatched. This CDR3 comprises 17 residues. Germline CDR1 reads SEHNR; CDR2 reads FQNEAQ (reference sequence). CDR3: CASSHIRREVITDTQYF. Here the CDR3 DNA reads TGTGCCAGCAGTCACATCCGCCGGGAGGTAATCACAGATACGCAGTATTTT.

The chain combines TRBV20-1 with TRBJ2-3; TRBD1 agrees at 7 bases. J gave up 3 bases and V 6 bases, and 12 bases lay outside the gene matches. CDR3 length: 15 amino acids. CDR1 is DFQATT, CDR2 SNEGSKA, per germline (reference sequence). The DNA for the CDR3 is TGCAGTGCGCCACAGGGGTCGATGTGGACAGATACGCAGTATTTT. Translation gives CSAPQGSMWTDTQYF.

This clonotype showed up many times. This chain links TRBV4-3 with TRBJ2-7, with 13 bases fitting TRBD2. This CDR3 contains 15 residues. Trimming removed 0 bases from V and 4 bases from J; junction bases left unmatched: 0. Germline V gene sequence: CDR1 LGHNA, CDR2 YSLEER. The CDR3 DNA reads as TGCGCCAGCAGCCAAGAACTAGCGGGAGGGTACGAGCAGTACTTC. Its translation is CASSQELAGGYEQYF.

V and J are TRBV2 and TRBJ2-7; D gene uncertain. This CDR3 is 12 amino acids long. Trimming took off 0 bases at V and 9 bases at J, with 9 bases between the two ends. Germline V lookup: CDR1 SNHLY, CDR2 FYNNEI. The CDR3 is CASSEAFAWQYF. For the CDR3, the DNA is TGTGCCAGCAGTGAAGCGTTTGCGTGGCAGTACTTC.

V gene TRBV6-2 or TRBV6-3 combines with J gene TRBJ2-1; 12 positions agree with TRBD2. CDR1 and CDR2 (germline): MNHEY, SVGEGT. The trim removed 3 bases at V and 8 bases at J, leaving 8 bases unmatched. The CDR3 extends over 16 amino acids. The CDR3 loop is CASSYLAGGPSDEQFF. In DNA form, the CDR3 reads TGTGCCAGCAGTTATCTAGCGGGAGGGCCTTCTGATGAGCAGTTCTTC.

The rearrangement joins TRBV6-6 to TRBJ2-7; 8 bases line up with TRBD1. The J call could be wrong; TRBJ2-5 is a better fit for the DNA end. CDR3 size: 15 residues. The V gene's germline CDR1 is MNHNY and CDR2 SVGAGI (reference sequence). The CDR3 bases are TGTGCCAGCAGTTCCTTAGGACAGGGAAAGGGGACCCAGTACTTC. Protein: CASSSLGQGKGTQYF.